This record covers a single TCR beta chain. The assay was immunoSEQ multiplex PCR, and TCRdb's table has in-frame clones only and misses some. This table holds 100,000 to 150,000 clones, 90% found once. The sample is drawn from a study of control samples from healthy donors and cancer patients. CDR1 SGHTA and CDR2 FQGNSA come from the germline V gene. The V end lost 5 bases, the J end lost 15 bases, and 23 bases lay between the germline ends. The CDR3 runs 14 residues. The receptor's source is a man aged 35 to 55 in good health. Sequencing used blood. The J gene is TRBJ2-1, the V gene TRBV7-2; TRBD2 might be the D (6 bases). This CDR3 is CASSTGQMAGLAFF. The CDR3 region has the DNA TGTGCCAGCAGCACCGGCCAGATGGCGGGACTGGCGTTCTTC.